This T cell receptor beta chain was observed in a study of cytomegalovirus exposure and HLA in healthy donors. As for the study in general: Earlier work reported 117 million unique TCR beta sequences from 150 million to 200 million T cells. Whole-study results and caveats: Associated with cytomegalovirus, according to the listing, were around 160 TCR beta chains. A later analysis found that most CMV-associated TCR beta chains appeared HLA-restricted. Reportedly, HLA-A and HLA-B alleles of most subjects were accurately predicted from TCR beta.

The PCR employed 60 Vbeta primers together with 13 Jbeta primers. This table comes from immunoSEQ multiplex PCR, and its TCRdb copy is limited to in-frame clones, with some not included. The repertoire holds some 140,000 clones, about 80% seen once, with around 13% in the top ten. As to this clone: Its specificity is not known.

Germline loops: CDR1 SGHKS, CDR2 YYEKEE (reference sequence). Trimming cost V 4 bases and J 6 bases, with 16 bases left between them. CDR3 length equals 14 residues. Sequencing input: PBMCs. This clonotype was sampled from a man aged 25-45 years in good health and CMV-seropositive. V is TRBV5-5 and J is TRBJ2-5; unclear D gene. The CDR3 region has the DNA TGTGCCAGCAGCCTCCGAGCCCCGGTCCAGACCCAGTACTTC. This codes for CASSLRAPVQTQYF.